The T cell receptor beta chain described here comes from a study of blood T cells in healthy people across ages. There are many counts of this clonotype. The second PCR ran roughly 6 to 11 cycles with a sample-barcoded 5' primer and J-beta primers. TCRdb processed the 5' RACE reads anew with MiXCR; each CDR3 protein has one entry. The sample holds 540,000 or so distinct CDR3 sequences, roughly 48% seen once. Germline CDR1 and CDR2: SEHNR and FQNEAQ (reference sequence). After removal of 0 bases from V and 1 base from J, the junction contained 4 bases not matched to a gene. The CDR3 totals 18 residues.

The receptor was isolated from a man at least 80 years old in good health. The specimen was blood. The chain combines TRBV7-9 with TRBJ2-3, with TRBD2 matching 13 bases. The CDR3 DNA reads as TGTGCCAGCAGCTTAGCGAGACTAGCGGGGGGCCGCACAGATACGCAGTATTTT. Its translation: CASSLARLAGGRTDTQYF. Combining the CDR3 with reference TRBV7-9 and TRBJ2-3 gives the whole variable domain DTGVSQNPRHKITKRGQNVTFRCDPISEHNRLYWYRQTLGQGPEFLTYFQNEAQLEKSRLLSDRFSAERPKGSFSTLEIQRTEQGDSAMYLCASSLARLAGGRTDTQYFGPGTRLTVL.